The clone carrying this T cell receptor beta chain has just a few counts. The antigen remains unidentified. The source of the sample is a study of regulatory T cells in long-lasting Graves disease. Study-level results: Small numbers of samples may have cut accuracy. New patients shared roughly 960 public clonotypes, and persistent patients shared more, with 2,500 to 3,000. Persistent disease preferred TRBV28, TRBJ1-2 and TRBJ2-5; new disease, TRBV20-1 and TRBJ2-1.

Trimming left V 2 bases short and J 6 bases short, with 11 bases between. The CDR3 contains 13 residues. Germline-derived CDR1 and CDR2 are LNHDA and SQIVND (reference sequence). Both iRepertoire HTBI primers and Arm-PCR of CDR3 regions were used to build the TCR beta libraries. Authors' methods: Sequenced samples collectively carried 62 TRBV and 15 or so TRBJ segments. MiXCR, applied by TCRdb to the multiplex PCR reads, yields one record per CDR3 protein. The V and J calls were not made by the authors but by TCRdb's processing. The profile shows almost 350,000 distinct CDR3 sequences, around a fifth of them singletons. Time point denoted: persistent/refractory GD, antithyroid drugs over 5 years with positive TRAb. PBMC RNA served as the TCR library source.

V usage is TRBV19 and J usage is TRBJ2-7; D gene uncertain. The sequences come from peripheral blood mononuclear cells (PBMCs), collected when the disease was refractory, from a patient treated with antithyroid drugs. This sequence originates from a female donor with Graves disease. CDR3 loop: CASSIHTVGEQYF. CDR3 nucleotides: TGTGCCAGTAGTATACATACAGTGGGCGAGCAGTACTTC.